This TCR beta chain was captured by sequencing in a study of T cell repertoires in cytomegalovirus infection. Study summary: Indications came from public TCR beta signatures; they pointed to CMV infection and to a matching HLA type.

Germline assignment: CDR1 SGHVS and CDR2 FQNEAQ. With 4 bases clipped from V and 1 base from J, the junction kept 9 bases outside the gene matches. There are 16 residues in the CDR3. In this sample, this clonotype turned up many times. From the reads, TCRdb called clonotypes with MiXCR, one entry per CDR3 protein. The table has about 450,000 distinct CDR3 sequences, around 32% seen once. The genes are TRBV7-8 and TRBJ1-1; 7 bases are a match to TRBD1. Sample: PBMCs. This TCR was recovered from a human donor in good health (CMV status not recorded). Some clones in this sample may be carry-over from other donors' samples. The CDR3 loop reads CASSSLGGTANTEAFF. In nucleotides, the CDR3 is TGTGCCAGCAGCTCCCTGGGGGGGACAGCGAACACTGAAGCTTTCTTT.